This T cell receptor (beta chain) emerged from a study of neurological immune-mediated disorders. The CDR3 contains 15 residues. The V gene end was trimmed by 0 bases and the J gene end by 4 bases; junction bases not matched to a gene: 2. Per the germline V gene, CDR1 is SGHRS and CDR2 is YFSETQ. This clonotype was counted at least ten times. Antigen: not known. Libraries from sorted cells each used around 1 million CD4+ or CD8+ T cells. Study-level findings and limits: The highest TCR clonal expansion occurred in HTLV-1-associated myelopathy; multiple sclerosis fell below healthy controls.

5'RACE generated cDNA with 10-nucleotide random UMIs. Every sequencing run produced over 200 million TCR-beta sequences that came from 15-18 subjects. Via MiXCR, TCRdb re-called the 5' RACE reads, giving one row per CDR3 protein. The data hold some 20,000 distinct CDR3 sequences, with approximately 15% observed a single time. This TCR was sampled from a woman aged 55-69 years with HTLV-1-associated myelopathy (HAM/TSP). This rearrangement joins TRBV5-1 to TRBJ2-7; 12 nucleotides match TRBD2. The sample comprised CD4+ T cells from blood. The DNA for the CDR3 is TGCGCCAGCAGCTTGGAGGGGACTAGCGGGTACGAGCAGTACTTC. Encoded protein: CASSLEGTSGYEQYF.